These 7 T cell receptor beta chains came from one sample sequenced in a study of cytomegalovirus exposure and HLA in healthy donors. PCR amplification relied on 60 Vbeta primers (plus 13 Jbeta primers). Clones were read by immunoSEQ multiplex PCR, and TCRdb kept only the in-frame ones, dropping some. The table includes about 130,000 clones, roughly 79% detected once. Sample: PBMCs. The receptors come from a woman between 50 and 59 years old in good health and CMV-seronegative.

This clone occurred a few times. CDR3 amino acids: CASSPPTANTGELFF. DNA of the CDR3: TGTGCCAGCAGTCCCCCGACAGCCAACACCGGGGAGCTGTTTTTT. The rearrangement links TRBV25-1 to TRBJ2-2, with a possible D match to TRBD1 (5 bases). V gave up 5 bases and J gave up 2 bases, with 12 bases separating them. The CDR3 is made up of 15 amino acids. The germline V gene encodes CDR1 MGHDK and CDR2 SYGVNS. The whole variable domain, filled in from reference TRBV25-1 and TRBJ2-2, reads EADIYQTPRYLVIGTGKKITLECSQTMGHDKMYWYQQDPGMELHLIHYSYGVNSTEKGDLSSESTVSRIRTEHFPLTLESARPSHTSQYLCASSPPTANTGELFFGEGSRLTVL.

The V call is TRBV7-2, the J call TRBJ2-3; D is ambiguous. Trimming shortened V by 8 bases and J by 0 bases, and 12 bases separated the two germline ends. There are 14 residues in the CDR3. Germline V lookup: CDR1 SGHTA, CDR2 FQGNSA. The CDR3 region is CASLRLASTDTQYF. The CDR3 nucleotides are TGTGCCAGCCTCCGACTCGCTAGCACAGATACGCAGTATTTT.

The genes are TRBV7-2 and TRBJ1-2; D is uncertain. This CDR3 is built from 14 residues. Trimming took off 1 base at V and 0 bases at J, with 6 bases between the two ends. Germline V gives CDR1 SGHTA, CDR2 FQGNSA. The CDR3 is CASSLGPANYGYTF. CDR3 nucleotide sequence: TGTGCCAGCAGCTTAGGTCCTGCTAACTATGGCTACACCTTC.

V gene TRBV5-4 combines with J gene TRBJ2-5, with a possible D match to TRBD1 (5 bases). V lost 0 bases and J lost 4, with 13 bases in between. Germline V gives CDR1 SGHNT, CDR2 YYREEE (reference sequence). The CDR3 length is 15 residues. The CDR3 DNA follows: TGTGCCAGCAGCTTGGTTGGGGCCAGGGTAGAGACCCAGTACTTC. Translation gives CASSLVGARVETQYF.

The chain joins TRBV4-1 to TRBJ1-4; D might be TRBD1 (5 bases). There are 14 residues in the CDR3. Germline CDR1 reads MGHRA; CDR2 reads YSYEKL. V lost 7 bases and J lost 8, with 17 bases in between. The CDR3 DNA reads TGCGCCAGCAACCTAATGGCCGGGGGAGAAAAACTGTTTTTT. This encodes CASNLMAGGEKLFF.

V gene TRBV7-2 combines with J gene TRBJ2-7; D possibly corresponds to TRBD1 (6 bases). Germline V gene data show CDR1 as SGHTA and CDR2 as FQGNSA. V lost 5 bases and J lost 2, with 13 bases in between. This CDR3 comprises 14 residues. The CDR3 DNA sequence: TGTGCCAGCAGCGTAAACGGACAGCCCTACGAGCAGTACTTC. This codes for CASSVNGQPYEQYF.

The chain has TRBV5-6 and TRBJ2-4; D is possibly TRBD2 (5 bases). V dropped 4 bases and J dropped 4 bases, with 6 bases sitting between them. From germline, CDR1 is SGHDT and CDR2 YYEEEE. CDR3 length equals 12 residues. Written as DNA, the CDR3 is TGTGCCAGCAGCCCGGGAAAAAACATTCAGTACTTC. Translated, it gives CASSPGKNIQYF.